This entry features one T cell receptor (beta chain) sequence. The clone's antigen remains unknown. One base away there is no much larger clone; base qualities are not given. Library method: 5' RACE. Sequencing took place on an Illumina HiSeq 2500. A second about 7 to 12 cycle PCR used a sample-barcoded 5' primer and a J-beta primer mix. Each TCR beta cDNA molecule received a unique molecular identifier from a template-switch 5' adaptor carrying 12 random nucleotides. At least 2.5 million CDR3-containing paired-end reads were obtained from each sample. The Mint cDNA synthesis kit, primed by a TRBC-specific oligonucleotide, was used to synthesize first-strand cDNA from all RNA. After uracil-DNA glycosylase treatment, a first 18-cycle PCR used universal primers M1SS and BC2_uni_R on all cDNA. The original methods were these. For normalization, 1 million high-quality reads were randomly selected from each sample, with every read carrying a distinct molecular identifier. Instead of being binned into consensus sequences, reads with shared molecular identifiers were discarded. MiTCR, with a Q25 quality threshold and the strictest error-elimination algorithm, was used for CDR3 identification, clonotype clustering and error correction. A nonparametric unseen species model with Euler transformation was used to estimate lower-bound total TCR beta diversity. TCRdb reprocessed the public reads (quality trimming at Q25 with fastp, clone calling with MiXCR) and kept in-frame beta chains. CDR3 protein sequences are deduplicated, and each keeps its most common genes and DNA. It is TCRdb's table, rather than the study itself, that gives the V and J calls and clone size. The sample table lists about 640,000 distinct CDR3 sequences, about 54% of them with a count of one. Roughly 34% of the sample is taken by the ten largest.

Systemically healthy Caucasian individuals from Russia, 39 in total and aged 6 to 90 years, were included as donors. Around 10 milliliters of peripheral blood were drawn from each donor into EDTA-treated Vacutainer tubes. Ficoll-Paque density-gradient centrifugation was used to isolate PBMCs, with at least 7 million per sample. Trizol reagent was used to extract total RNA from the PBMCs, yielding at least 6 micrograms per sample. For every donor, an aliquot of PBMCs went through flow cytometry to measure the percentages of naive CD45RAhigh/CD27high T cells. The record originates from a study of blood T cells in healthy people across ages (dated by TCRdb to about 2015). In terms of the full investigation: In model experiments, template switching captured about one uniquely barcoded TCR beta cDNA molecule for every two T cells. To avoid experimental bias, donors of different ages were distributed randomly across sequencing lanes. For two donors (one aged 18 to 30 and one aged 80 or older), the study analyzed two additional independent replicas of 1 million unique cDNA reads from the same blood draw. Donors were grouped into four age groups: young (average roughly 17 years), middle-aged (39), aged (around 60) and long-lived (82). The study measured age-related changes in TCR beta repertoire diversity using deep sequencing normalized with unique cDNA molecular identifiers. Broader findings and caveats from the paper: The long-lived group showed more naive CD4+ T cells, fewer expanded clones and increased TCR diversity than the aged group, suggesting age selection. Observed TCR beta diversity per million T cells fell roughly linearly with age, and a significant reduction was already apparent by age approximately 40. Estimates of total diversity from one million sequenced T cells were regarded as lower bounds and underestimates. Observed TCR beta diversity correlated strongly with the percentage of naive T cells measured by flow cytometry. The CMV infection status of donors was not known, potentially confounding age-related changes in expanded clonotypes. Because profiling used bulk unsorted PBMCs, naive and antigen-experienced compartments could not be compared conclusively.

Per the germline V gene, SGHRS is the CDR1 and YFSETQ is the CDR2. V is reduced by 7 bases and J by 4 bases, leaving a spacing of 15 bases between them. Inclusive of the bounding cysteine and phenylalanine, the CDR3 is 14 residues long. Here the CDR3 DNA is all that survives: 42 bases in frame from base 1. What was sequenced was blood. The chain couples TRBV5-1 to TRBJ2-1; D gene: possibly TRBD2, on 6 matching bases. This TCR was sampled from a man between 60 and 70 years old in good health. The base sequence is TGCGCCAGCGCGCCCGGGGGTCAATACAATGAGCAGTTCTTC. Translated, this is CASAPGGQYNEQFF.